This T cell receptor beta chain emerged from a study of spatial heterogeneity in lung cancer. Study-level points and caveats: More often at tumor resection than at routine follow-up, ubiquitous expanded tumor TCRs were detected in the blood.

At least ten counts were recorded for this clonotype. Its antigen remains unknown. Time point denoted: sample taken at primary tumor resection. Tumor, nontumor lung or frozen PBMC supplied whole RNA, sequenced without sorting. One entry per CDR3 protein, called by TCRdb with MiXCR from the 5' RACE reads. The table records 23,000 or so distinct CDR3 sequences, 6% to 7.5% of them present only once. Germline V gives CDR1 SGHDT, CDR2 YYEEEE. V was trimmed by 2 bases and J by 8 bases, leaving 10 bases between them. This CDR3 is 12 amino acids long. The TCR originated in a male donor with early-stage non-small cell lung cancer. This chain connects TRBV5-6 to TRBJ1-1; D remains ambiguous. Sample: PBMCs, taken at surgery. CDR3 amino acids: CASSFSRLEAFF. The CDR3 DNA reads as TGTGCCAGCAGCTTCTCCCGGCTCGAAGCTTTCTTT.